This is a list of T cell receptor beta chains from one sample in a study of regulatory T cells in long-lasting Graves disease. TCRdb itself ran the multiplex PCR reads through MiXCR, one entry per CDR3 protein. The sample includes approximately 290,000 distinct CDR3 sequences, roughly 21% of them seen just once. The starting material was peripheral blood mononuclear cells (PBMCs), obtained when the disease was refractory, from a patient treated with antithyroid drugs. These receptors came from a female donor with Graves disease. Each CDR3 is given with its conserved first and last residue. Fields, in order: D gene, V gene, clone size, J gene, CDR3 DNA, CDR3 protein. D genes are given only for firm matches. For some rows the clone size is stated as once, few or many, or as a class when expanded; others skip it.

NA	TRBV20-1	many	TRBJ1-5	TGCAGTGTTCTCGGCGGAAACAATCAGCCCCAGCATTTT	CSVLGGNNQPQHF
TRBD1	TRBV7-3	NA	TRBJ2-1	TGTGCCAGCAGCGCAGGACAGGCCGCACGTCCGGAGCAGTTCTTC	CASSAGQAARPEQFF
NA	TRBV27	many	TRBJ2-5	TGTGCCAGCGGGCTAAGGTACCAAGAGACCCAGTACTTC	CASGLRYQETQYF
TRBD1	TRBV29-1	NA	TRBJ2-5	TGCAGCGCTACCGGGACAGGAAGAACCCAGTACTTC	CSATGTGRTQYF
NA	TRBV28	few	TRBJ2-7	TGTGCCCAGCCGGGGGGCTCCCCTTCCTACGAGCAGTACTTC	CAQPGGSPSYEQYF
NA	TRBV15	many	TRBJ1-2	TGTGCCACCAGCAGAGAGCAGGGAATCGATGGCTACACCTTC	CATSREQGIDGYTF
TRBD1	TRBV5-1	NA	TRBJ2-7	TGCGCCAGCAGCCCGGACAGGGATCTCTACGAGCAGTACTTC	CASSPDRDLYEQYF
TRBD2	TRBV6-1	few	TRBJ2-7	TGTGCCAGCACCCTATCGGGGCTAGCGGGAGGGCAGCAGTACTTC	CASTLSGLAGGQQYF
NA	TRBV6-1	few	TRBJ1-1	TGTGCCAGCAGGATGGACAGATTGAACACTGAAGCTTTCTTT	CASRMDRLNTEAFF
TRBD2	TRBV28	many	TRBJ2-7	TGTGCCAGCAAAATTGGGACTAGCGGGAGCTTGGACGAGCAGTACTTC	CASKIGTSGSLDEQYF
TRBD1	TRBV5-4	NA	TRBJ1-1	TGTGCCAGCAGCGGCGCGGGACAGATAGGCACTGAAGCTTTCTTT	CASSGAGQIGTEAFF
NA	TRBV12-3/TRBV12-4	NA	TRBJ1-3	TGTGCCATCTCCCGGCAAGGAACTTCATCTGGAAACACCATATATTTT	CAISRQGTSSGNTIYF
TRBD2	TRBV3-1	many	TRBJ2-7	TGTGCCAGCAGCCAAAACTTAGGACTAGCGGGAGGGTACGAGCAGTACTTC	CASSQNLGLAGGYEQYF
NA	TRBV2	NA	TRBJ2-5	TGTGCCAGCAGTGACCAGGGCGGAGAGACCCAGTACTTC	CASSDQGGETQYF
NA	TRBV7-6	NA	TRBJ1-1	TGTGCCAGCAGCTTAGCCGAGACAGGAGACGTTGAAGCTTTCTTT	CASSLAETGDVEAFF
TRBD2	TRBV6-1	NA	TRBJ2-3	TGTGCCAGCAGCTCCACGACTAGCGGGACCACAGATACGCAGTATTTT	CASSSTTSGTTDTQYF
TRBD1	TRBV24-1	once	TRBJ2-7	TGTGCCACCAGTGACGCCGGGACAGGGGGCGCAGGGAACGAGCAGTACTTC	CATSDAGTGGAGNEQYF
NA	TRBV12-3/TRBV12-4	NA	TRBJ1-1	TGTGCCAGCAGTTTCCAAACGGGGGCTTTCTTT	CASSFQTGAFF
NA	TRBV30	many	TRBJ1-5	TGTGCCTGGAGTCGAAAGGACGTGCAGCGGCCCCAGCATTTT	CAWSRKDVQRPQHF
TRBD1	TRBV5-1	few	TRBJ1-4	TGCGCCAGCGCTGGGACAGGGGCTAATGAAAAACTGTTTTTT	CASAGTGANEKLFF
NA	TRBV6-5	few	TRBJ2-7	TGTGCCAGCAGTTACTTAAAGTTCACCTACGAGCAGTACTTC	CASSYLKFTYEQYF
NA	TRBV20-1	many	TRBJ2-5	TGCAGTGCTAAGGGGAACCAAGAGACCCAGTACTTC	CSAKGNQETQYF
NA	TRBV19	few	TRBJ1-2	TGTGCCAGTAGTGTACAGGGAAACTATGGCTACACCTTC	CASSVQGNYGYTF
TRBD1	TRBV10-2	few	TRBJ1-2	TGCGCCAGCAGTGACTATCGACAGGGTGGCTATGGCTACACCTTC	CASSDYRQGGYGYTF
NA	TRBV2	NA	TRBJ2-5	TGTGCCAGCAGTGGATTTGGGCTAGCCCAGGAGACCCAGTACTTC	CASSGFGLAQETQYF
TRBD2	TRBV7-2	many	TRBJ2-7	TGTGCCAGCAGCCCTACGGGGGGGAGGCACGAGCAGTACTTC	CASSPTGGRHEQYF
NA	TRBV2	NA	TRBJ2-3	TGTGCCAGCAGTGACTACCCGCGCACAGATACGCAGTATTTT	CASSDYPRTDTQYF
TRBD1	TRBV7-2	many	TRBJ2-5	TGTGCCAGCAGCTTAACGGCAGGGGGCGGGACCCAGTACTTC	CASSLTAGGGTQYF
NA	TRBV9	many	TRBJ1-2	TGTGCCAGCAGCGCGAGCCCGGCTGTTGATGGCTACACCTTC	CASSASPAVDGYTF
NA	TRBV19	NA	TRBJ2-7	TGTGCCAGTAGTATAGATGATGGAGGGGGATACGAGCAGTACTTC	CASSIDDGGGYEQYF
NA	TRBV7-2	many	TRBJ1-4	TGTGCCAGCAGCTTCACGGCAGGGGAGAAAGAAAAACTGTTTTTT	CASSFTAGEKEKLFF
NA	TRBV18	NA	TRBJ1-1	TGTGCCAGCTCACCAAGGGGCAGGGCCCACACTGAAGCTTTCTTT	CASSPRGRAHTEAFF